This entry describes one TCR beta chain. The antigen remains undetermined. UMI-tagged TRB cDNA libraries were built via 5' RACE. TCRdb reprocessed the 5' RACE reads; each CDR3 protein has one entry and no DNA is given. The sample data list 50,000 to 75,000 distinct CDR3 sequences. This specimen belongs to a study of CXCR3-negative and CXCR3-positive naive CD8 T cells. Study-wide background: A total of about 130 million TRB reads was generated, with about 1.5 +/- 0.3 million per library. General study results and limits: Most assays used freshly isolated PBMCs, as cryopreservation partially reduced CXCR3.

Per germline, CDR1 SGHTA and CDR2 FQGTGA. This CDR3 contains 12 residues. Naive CD8+ T cells displayed a CD45RO-CCR7+CD27+CD95- phenotype. The origin of this receptor is a human donor in good health. Some clones in this sample may be carry-over from other donors' samples. The genes are TRBV7-3 and TRBJ1-1. Sequenced input: naive CXCR3- CD8+ T cells from blood. The subset here: CD45RO-CCR7+CD27+CD95- naive CD8+ T cells lacking CXCR3 (TNR3-). This CDR3 reads CASTLKNTEAFF.